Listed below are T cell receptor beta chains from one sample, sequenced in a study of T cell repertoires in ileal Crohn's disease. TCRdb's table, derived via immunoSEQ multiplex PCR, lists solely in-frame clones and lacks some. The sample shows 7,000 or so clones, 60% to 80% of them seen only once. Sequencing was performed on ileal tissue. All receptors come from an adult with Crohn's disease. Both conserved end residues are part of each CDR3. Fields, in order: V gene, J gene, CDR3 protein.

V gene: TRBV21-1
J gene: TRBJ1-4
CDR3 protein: CASRRYKVHNEKLFF

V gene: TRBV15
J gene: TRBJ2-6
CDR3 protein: CATSRRGGAGANVLTF

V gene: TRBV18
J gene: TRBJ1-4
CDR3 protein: CASSPASYATNEKLFF

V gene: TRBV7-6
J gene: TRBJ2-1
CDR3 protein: CASSTRTNDEQFF

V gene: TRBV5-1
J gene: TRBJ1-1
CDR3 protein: CASSLSGTANTEAFF

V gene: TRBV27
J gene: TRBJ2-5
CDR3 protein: CASSLPGRGETQYF

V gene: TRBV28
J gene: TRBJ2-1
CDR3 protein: CASSFTGTGESSYNEQFF

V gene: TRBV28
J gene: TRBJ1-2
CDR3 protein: CASSWRQGSGYTF

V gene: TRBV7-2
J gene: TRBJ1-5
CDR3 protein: CASSLGRGGQPQHF

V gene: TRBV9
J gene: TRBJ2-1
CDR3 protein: CASSVGGTSSHEQFF

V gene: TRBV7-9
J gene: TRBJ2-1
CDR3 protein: CASSFNLVTYNEQFF

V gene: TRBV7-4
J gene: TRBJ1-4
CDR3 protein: CASTHREGSLEKLFF

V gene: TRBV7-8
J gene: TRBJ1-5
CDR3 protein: CASSHSGLKGNQPQHF

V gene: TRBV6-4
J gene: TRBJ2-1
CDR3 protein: CASSDSTSGGHNEQFF

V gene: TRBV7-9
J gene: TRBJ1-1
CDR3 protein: CASSLVRGQNTEAFF

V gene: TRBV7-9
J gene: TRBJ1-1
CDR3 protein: CASNMVGMNTEAFF

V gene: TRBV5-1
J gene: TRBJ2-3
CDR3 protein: CASTSGSFTDTQYF

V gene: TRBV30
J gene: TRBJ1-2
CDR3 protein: CAWGQGNYGYTF

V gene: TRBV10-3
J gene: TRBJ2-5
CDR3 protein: CAIRTGEEETQYF

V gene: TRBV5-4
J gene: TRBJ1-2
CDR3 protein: CASSFNRGQGDGYTF

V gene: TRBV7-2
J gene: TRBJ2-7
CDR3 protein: CASSFSGLVYEQYF

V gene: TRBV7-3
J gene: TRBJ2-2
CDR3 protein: CASSLTLAGAGGLFF

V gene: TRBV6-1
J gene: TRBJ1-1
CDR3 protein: CASRSRPTNTEAFF

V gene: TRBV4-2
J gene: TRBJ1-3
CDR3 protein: CASSQDRRSGSGNTIYF

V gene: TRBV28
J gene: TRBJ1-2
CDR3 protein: CASTLGGWQDYTF

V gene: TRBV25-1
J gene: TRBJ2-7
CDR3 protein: CASSGPGTGFSHEQYF

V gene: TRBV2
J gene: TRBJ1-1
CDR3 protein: CASSSGEAFF

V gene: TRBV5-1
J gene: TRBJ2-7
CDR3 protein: CASSLTIHEQYF

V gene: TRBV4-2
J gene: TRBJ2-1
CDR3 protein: CASSQKGQDSEQFF

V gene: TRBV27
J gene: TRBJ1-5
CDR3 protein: CASSLSEGAQPQHF

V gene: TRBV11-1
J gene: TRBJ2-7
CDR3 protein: CASSFSSYPGDEQYF

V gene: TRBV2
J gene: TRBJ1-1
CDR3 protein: CASSARSVGGPVTEAFF

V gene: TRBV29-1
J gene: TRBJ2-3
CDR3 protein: CSVVLSIRGPTDTQYF

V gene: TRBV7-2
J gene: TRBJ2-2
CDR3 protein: CASSPLGQNTGELFF

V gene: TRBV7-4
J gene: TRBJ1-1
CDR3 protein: CASTEGPPYRGAFF

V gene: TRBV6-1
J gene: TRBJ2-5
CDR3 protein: CASLPGVAGKETQYF

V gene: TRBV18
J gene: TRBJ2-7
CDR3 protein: CASSPGRGTSYEQYF

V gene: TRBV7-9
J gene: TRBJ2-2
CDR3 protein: CASSRPDRGAGELFF

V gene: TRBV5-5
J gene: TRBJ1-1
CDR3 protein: CASSFWRRMNTEAFF

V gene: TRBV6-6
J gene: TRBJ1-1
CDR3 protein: CASSFWSNTEAFF

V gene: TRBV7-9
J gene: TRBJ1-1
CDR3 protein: CASSLMAGGASDTEAFF

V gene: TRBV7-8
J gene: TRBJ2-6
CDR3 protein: CASSSRGALSGANVLTF

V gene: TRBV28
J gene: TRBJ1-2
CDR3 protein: CASRSPWGLEGYTF

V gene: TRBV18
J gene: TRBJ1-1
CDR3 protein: CASSSPGRGGTEAFF

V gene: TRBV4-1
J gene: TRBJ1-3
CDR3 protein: CASSRDGGGNTIYF

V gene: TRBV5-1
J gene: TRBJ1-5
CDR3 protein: CASSFYPGGREDQPQHF

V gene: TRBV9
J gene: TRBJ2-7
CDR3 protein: CASSVTDSPYEQYF

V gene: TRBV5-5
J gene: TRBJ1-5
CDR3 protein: CASSPSFTGGSNQPQHF

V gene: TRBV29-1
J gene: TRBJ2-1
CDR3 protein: CSVEHFHGRDEQFF

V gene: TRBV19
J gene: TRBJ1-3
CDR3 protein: CASEGIPSGNTIYF

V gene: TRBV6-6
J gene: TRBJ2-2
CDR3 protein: CASRRDRYTGELFF

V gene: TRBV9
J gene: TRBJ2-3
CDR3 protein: CASNPTGVSTDTQYF

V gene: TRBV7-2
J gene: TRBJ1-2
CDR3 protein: CASSQAPRTNYGYTF

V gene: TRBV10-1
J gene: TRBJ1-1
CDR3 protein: CASTRGLGTEAFF

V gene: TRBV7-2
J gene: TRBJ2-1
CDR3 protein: CASSLDYSGGEQFF